Listed below are T cell receptor beta chains from one sample, sequenced in a study of cytomegalovirus exposure and HLA in healthy donors. Clones were sequenced by immunoSEQ multiplex PCR, and TCRdb holds only the in-frame ones, with some missing. The sample includes over 200,000 clones, under 80% seen only once; the top ten take 1.8%. Sequenced material: PBMCs. The receptor source for this set is a woman in her twenties or thirties in good health and CMV-seronegative. The CDR3 runs from the conserved cysteine through the conserved F or W. The D gene is left open where the match is weak. Clone size is shown for a subset of rows, as once, few, many or a class of expanded clone.

V gene	clone size	J gene	D gene	CDR3 protein	CDR3 DNA
TRBV10-1	NA	TRBJ2-3	TRBD1	CASSETGVDTQYF	TGCGCCAGCAGTGAAACAGGGGTAGATACGCAGTATTTT
TRBV10-3	NA	TRBJ1-1	TRBD1	CAISDPMTGTTTEAFF	TGTGCCATCAGTGACCCTATGACAGGGACGACCACTGAAGCTTTCTTT
TRBV13	NA	TRBJ2-2	TRBD2	CASSSPGLAYTGELFF	TGTGCCAGCAGCTCCCCGGGACTAGCGTACACCGGGGAGCTGTTTTTT
TRBV29-1	NA	TRBJ2-3	TRBD1	CSVPGQVYTDTQYF	TGCAGCGTCCCCGGACAGGTCTACACAGATACGCAGTATTTT
TRBV5-6	NA	TRBJ1-6	TRBD1	CASSTNRGPFSPLHF	TGTGCCAGCAGCACAAACAGGGGACCATTTTCACCCCTCCACTTT
TRBV5-1	NA	TRBJ2-3	TRBD2	CASSDGGLAGGDTQYF	TGCGCCAGCAGCGATGGCGGGCTAGCGGGGGGAGATACGCAGTATTTT
TRBV30	NA	TRBJ1-1	NA	CAWSPGTNTEAFF	TGTGCCTGGAGTCCTGGTACAAACACTGAAGCTTTCTTT
TRBV11-2	NA	TRBJ1-1	NA	CASSLDLNGRAFF	TGTGCCAGCAGCTTAGATCTTAACGGGAGAGCTTTCTTT
TRBV6-5	NA	TRBJ1-1	NA	CASSSAGMSSEAFF	TGTGCCAGCAGTTCCGCAGGGATGTCATCTGAAGCTTTCTTT
TRBV5-1	NA	TRBJ2-5	NA	CASSLFYRESETQYF	TGCGCCAGCAGCTTGTTTTACAGGGAGTCGGAGACCCAGTACTTC
TRBV5-1	NA	TRBJ1-1	NA	CASRAQGTEAFF	TGCGCCAGCAGAGCACAGGGCACTGAAGCTTTCTTT
TRBV5-1	NA	TRBJ1-4	TRBD1	CASSFFQGEQEKLFF	TGCGCCAGCAGCTTCTTCCAGGGGGAACAAGAAAAACTGTTTTTT
TRBV7-9	NA	TRBJ2-1	TRBD1	CSSNKAGQGYNEQFF	TGTTCCAGCAACAAAGCGGGACAGGGGTACAATGAGCAGTTCTTC
TRBV21-1	NA	TRBJ1-4	NA	CASSNPGGFYEKLFF	TGTGCCAGCTCTAATCCGGGGGGCTTCTATGAAAAACTGTTTTTT
TRBV5-4	NA	TRBJ1-1	TRBD1	CASSRQGAVEAFF	TGTGCCAGCAGCCGACAGGGGGCGGTAGAAGCTTTCTTT
TRBV6-5	few	TRBJ2-1	NA	CASSPYGSTYNEQFF	TGTGCCAGCAGCCCCTACGGGAGCACGTACAATGAGCAGTTCTTC
TRBV18	NA	TRBJ2-7	NA	CASSPPRASSYEQYF	TGTGCCAGCTCACCACCTAGGGCTAGCAGCTACGAGCAGTACTTC
TRBV7-9	NA	TRBJ2-7	TRBD1	CASDRSPYEQYF	TGTGCATCGGACAGGTCACCCTACGAGCAGTACTTC
TRBV7-9	NA	TRBJ1-1	NA	CASIAGGITEAFF	TGTGCCAGCATCGCCGGGGGAATCACTGAAGCTTTCTTT
TRBV7-8	NA	TRBJ2-1	TRBD1	CASSFRQGEQFF	TGTGCCAGCAGCTTTAGACAGGGTGAGCAGTTCTTC
TRBV18	NA	TRBJ1-2	TRBD1	CASSRDRADYGYTF	TGTGCCAGCTCACGGGACAGGGCGGACTATGGCTACACCTTC
TRBV5-1	NA	TRBJ2-1	NA	CASSFGGSYNEQFF	TGCGCCAGCAGCTTTGGGGGGTCCTACAATGAGCAGTTCTTC
TRBV15	NA	TRBJ1-6	NA	CATSRRGGNSPLHF	TGTGCCACCAGCAGACGGGGAGGGAACTCACCCCTCCACTTT
TRBV7-9	once	TRBJ1-1	NA	CASSPIAVNTEAFF	TGTGCCAGCAGCCCAATCGCAGTGAACACTGAAGCTTTCTTT
TRBV29-1	NA	TRBJ2-5	TRBD2	CSVSPLAGQETQYF	TGCAGCGTCTCCCCACTAGCGGGACAAGAGACCCAGTACTTC
TRBV7-9	NA	TRBJ2-7	TRBD1	CASSVIQGTKEQYF	TGTGCCAGCAGCGTAATACAGGGGACGAAAGAGCAGTACTTC
TRBV19	NA	TRBJ2-3	NA	CASSMSQGKTQYF	TGTGCCAGTAGTATGAGCCAGGGTAAGACGCAGTATTTT
TRBV5-8	once	TRBJ1-1	NA	CASSLIRGGEAFF	TGTGCCAGCAGCTTGATAAGGGGAGGGGAAGCTTTCTTT
TRBV9	NA	TRBJ2-1	NA	CASSVDTGDNEQFF	TGTGCCAGCAGCGTGGATACAGGAGACAATGAGCAGTTCTTC
TRBV5-6	NA	TRBJ2-7	NA	CASSPTGIYEQYF	TGTGCCAGCAGCCCTACGGGGATCTACGAGCAGTACTTC
TRBV30	NA	TRBJ2-3	TRBD2	CAWSPYSGGSTDTQYF	TGTGCCTGGAGTCCATATAGCGGGGGCAGCACAGATACGCAGTATTTT
TRBV6-1	few	TRBJ2-7	NA	CASSEAVRVNEQYF	TGTGCCAGCAGTGAAGCGGTCAGGGTGAACGAGCAGTACTTC
TRBV11-2	NA	TRBJ2-3	NA	CASAKRFGDTQYF	TGTGCCAGCGCTAAGCGCTTCGGAGATACGCAGTATTTT
TRBV4-1	NA	TRBJ2-7	NA	CASSQDGRGSNEQYF	TGCGCCAGCAGCCAAGACGGCAGGGGAAGCAACGAGCAGTACTTC
TRBV23-1	NA	TRBJ2-1	NA	CASSRGFYNEQFF	TGCGCCAGCAGCAGGGGCTTCTACAATGAGCAGTTCTTC
TRBV27	NA	TRBJ2-7	TRBD2	CASSLSAWTSGYEQYF	TGTGCCAGCAGTTTATCAGCCTGGACTAGCGGGTACGAGCAGTACTTC
TRBV7-9	few	TRBJ2-7	TRBD1	CASSSTPGQGASYEQYF	TGTGCCAGCAGCTCCACTCCGGGACAGGGGGCCTCCTACGAGCAGTACTTC
TRBV5-1	once	TRBJ1-6	NA	CASSRGGDNSPLHF	TGCGCCAGCAGCCGAGGGGGAGACAATTCACCCCTCCACTTT
TRBV29-1	NA	TRBJ1-1	NA	CSVGGGGELMNTEAFF	TGCAGCGTTGGTGGTGGGGGGGAATTAATGAACACTGAAGCTTTCTTT
TRBV2	NA	TRBJ2-5	NA	CASINWGGEETQYF	TGTGCCAGCATAAACTGGGGCGGGGAAGAGACCCAGTACTTC
TRBV10-3	NA	TRBJ2-7	TRBD2	CAISQRGENEQYF	TGTGCCATCAGTCAGCGGGGAGAGAACGAGCAGTACTTC
TRBV5-1	NA	TRBJ1-6	NA	CASSDGTANSPLHF	TGCGCCAGCAGTGACGGGACTGCGAATTCACCCCTCCACTTT
TRBV5-4	few	TRBJ2-2	TRBD2	CASSLGLAGGATGELFF	TGTGCCAGCAGCTTGGGACTAGCGGGAGGGGCCACCGGGGAGCTGTTTTTT
TRBV6-5	NA	TRBJ1-1	NA	CASSYQGTAFF	TGTGCCAGCAGTTACCAGGGGACAGCTTTCTTT
TRBV5-6	NA	TRBJ1-3	NA	CASSSRDTYSGNTIYF	TGTGCCAGCAGCTCCCGGGACACCTACTCTGGAAACACCATATATTTT
TRBV6-5	NA	TRBJ1-6	NA	CASSWGPNSPLHF	TGTGCCAGCAGTTGGGGGCCCAATTCACCCCTCCACTTT
TRBV5-1	NA	TRBJ1-1	NA	CASSLDSVVMNTEAFF	TGCGCCAGCAGCCTGGATTCAGTGGTGATGAACACTGAAGCTTTCTTT
TRBV7-2	NA	TRBJ1-1	NA	CASSEEANTEAFF	TGTGCCAGCAGCGAGGAGGCGAACACTGAAGCTTTCTTT